This T cell receptor beta chain was captured by sequencing in a study of blood T cell repertoires in COVID-19. For the study at large: Acute and convalescent COVID-19 samples came from the United States, Italy and Spain.

The CDR3 spans 12 residues. V was cut by 7 bases and J by 3 bases, with 10 bases left in between. Per germline, CDR1 ENHRY and CDR2 SYGVKD. Per the original data handling: Amplification of reference gene primers was used by the study to estimate nucleated cell counts. The data were produced by immunoSEQ multiplex PCR, yet TCRdb's version contains in-frame clones alone and is incomplete. V, J and clone size were drawn from that table, and D and trimming were deduced from the DNA. The sample includes about 140,000 clones, around nine tenths of them seen just once. The clonotype comes from a human donor in a cohort sampled during active COVID-19. The genes are TRBV10-3 and TRBJ2-7; D perhaps matches TRBD1 (5 bases). What was sequenced was peripheral blood. Here the CDR3 reads CAIMNRGYEQYF. As DNA, the CDR3 is TGTGCCATCATGAATAGGGGCTACGAGCAGTACTTC.